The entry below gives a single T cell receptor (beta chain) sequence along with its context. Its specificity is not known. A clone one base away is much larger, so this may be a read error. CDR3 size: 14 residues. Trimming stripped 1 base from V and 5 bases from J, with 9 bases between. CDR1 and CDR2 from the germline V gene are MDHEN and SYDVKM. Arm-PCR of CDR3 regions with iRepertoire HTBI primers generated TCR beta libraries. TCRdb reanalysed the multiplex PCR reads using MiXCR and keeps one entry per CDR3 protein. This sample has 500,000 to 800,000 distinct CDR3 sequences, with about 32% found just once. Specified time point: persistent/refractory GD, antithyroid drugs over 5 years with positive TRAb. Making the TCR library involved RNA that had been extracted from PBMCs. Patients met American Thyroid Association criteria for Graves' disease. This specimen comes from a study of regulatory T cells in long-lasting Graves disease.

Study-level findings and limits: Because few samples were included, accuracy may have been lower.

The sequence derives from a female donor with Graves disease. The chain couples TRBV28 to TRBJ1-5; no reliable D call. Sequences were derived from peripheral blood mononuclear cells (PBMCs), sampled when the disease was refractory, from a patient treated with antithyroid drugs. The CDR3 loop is CASSLLRPYQPQHF. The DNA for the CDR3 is TGTGCCAGCAGTTTATTGCGCCCTTATCAGCCCCAGCATTTT.